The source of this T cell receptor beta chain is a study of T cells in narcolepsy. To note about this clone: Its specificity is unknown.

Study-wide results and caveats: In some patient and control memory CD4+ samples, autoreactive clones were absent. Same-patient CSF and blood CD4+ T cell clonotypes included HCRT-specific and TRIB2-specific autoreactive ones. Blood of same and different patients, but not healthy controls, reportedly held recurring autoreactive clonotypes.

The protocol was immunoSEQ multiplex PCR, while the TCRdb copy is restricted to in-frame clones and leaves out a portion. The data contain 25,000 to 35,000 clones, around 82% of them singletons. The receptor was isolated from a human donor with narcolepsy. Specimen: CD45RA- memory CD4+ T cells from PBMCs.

This CDR3 is CASNPRRGTNTEAFF. For the CDR3, the DNA is TGTGCCAGCAACCCGAGGAGGGGGACGAACACTGAAGCTTTCTTT. The chain joins TRBV2 to TRBJ1-1, with a weak D call TRBD1 (6 bases). The germline V gene has CDR1 SNHLY and CDR2 FYNNEI. The V and J ends lost 7 bases and 1 base respectively, with 16 bases between them. The CDR3 has 15 residues.